The 16 T cell receptor beta chains reported below all come from one sample, sequenced in a study of T-cell reconstitution after alpha-beta-depleted transplantation in children. The authors prepared the TCRbeta library with unique molecular identifiers. One entry per CDR3 protein results from TCRdb running MiXCR on the PCR reads. The sample lists 500,000 or so distinct CDR3 sequences, around a third occurring once. The material sequenced was PBMCs from the stem cell graft donor, taken from the stem cell graft. These TCRs come from a human donor who donated a stem cell graft to a child with aplastic anemia.

This clonotype was seen only a few times. The chain is built from TRBV24-1 and TRBJ2-1; TRBD1 agrees at 9 bases. The CDR3 runs to 16 residues. Germline V gives CDR1 KGHDR, CDR2 SFDVKD. V lost 4 bases, J lost 2 bases, and 5 bases stayed unmatched. CDR3: CATSEQDRGTYNEQFF. Written as DNA, the CDR3 is TGTGCCACCAGTGAACAGGACAGGGGAACCTACAATGAGCAGTTCTTC.

This clonotype has just a few counts. The V and J genes are TRBV29-1 and TRBJ1-1, with TRBD1 matching 7 bases. CDR3 length: 11 amino acids. V was clipped by 1 base and J by 11 bases; unmatched bases: 4. Germline-derived CDR1 and CDR2 are SQVTM and ANQGSEA. CDR3 nucleotide sequence: TGCAGCGTTGAAGTGGAGGGGGCGGCTTTCTTT. This gives the protein CSVEVEGAAFF.

A single count supports this clonotype. This chain joins TRBV12-3 or TRBV12-4 and TRBJ1-3; tentatively, D is TRBD1 (5 bases). V was clipped by 5 bases and J by 3 bases, with 8 bases between them. This CDR3 has 13 amino acids. The CDR3 region has the DNA TGTGCCAGCAGTCCGACAGTTGGAAACACCATATATTTT. Its translation is CASSPTVGNTIYF.

The chain recombines TRBV29-1 with TRBJ2-7; the D call may be TRBD1 or TRBD2 (5 bases each). The CDR3 contains 14 residues. V gave up 3 bases and J gave up 1 base, with 13 bases separating them. The V gene's germline CDR1 is SQVTM and CDR2 ANQGSEA. CDR3 coding DNA: TGCAGCGTTGACAGGTGGGACGGATCCTACGAGCAGTACGTC. Translated: CSVDRWDGSYEQYV.

The chain joins TRBV27 to TRBJ2-4; no definite D call. The CDR3 runs to 13 residues. CDR1 is MNHEY and CDR2 is SMNVEV in the germline V gene (reference sequence). V was cut by 2 bases and J by 1 base, with 3 bases left in between. The CDR3 DNA follows: TGTGCCAGCAGTTTAACCGCCAAAAACATTCAGTACTTC. It translates to CASSLTAKNIQYF.

This chain connects TRBV4-2 to TRBJ1-2; 8 bases match TRBD1. CDR1 is LGHNA, CDR2 YNFKEQ, per germline. The CDR3 consists of 16 residues. V dropped 1 base and J dropped 4; count of bases not matched to a gene: 8. Here the CDR3 reads CASSQGAGGAGYGYTF. The CDR3 nucleotides read TGTGCCAGCAGCCAAGGAGCAGGGGGCGCCGGCTATGGCTACACCTTC.

The table lists this clonotype with many counts. This sequence joins TRBV29-1 and TRBJ1-1, with 9 bases fitting TRBD1. This CDR3 region has 13 residues. V was pared by 7 bases and J by 1 base, with 4 bases of the junction left unmatched. Germline V gene data show CDR1 as SQVTM and CDR2 as ANQGSEA. Written as DNA, the CDR3 is TGCAGCGCAAAGACAGGGGGGAACACTGAAGCTTTCTTT. Translated, it gives CSAKTGGNTEAFF.

The chain employs TRBV20-1 and TRBJ2-3; D might be TRBD2 (6 bases). CDR1 is DFQATT, CDR2 SNEGSKA, per germline (reference sequence). V was shortened by 3 bases and J by 4 bases, with 11 bases between the two germline ends. This CDR3 is 13 amino acids long. The CDR3: CSARTAGSDTQYF. The CDR3 bases are TGCAGTGCTAGGACGGCGGGGTCAGATACGCAGTATTTT.

The CDR3 loop reads CASSPIDSSNEKLFF. CDR3 DNA: TGTGCCAGCAGCCCTATAGACAGCTCGAATGAAAAACTGTTTTTT. The J gene is TRBJ1-4, the V gene TRBV9, with D possibly being TRBD1 (5 bases). Trimming cost V 4 bases and J 5 bases, with 15 bases left between them. Looked up from germline, CDR1 is SGDLS and CDR2 is YYNGEE. The CDR3 runs to 15 residues.

The rearrangement joins TRBV20-1 to TRBJ2-2; the D gene could be TRBD1 or TRBD2 (5 bases each). Trimming cost V 0 bases and J 4 bases, with 15 bases left between them. The CDR3 sequence is 16 residues long. Germline V gene lookup returns CDR1 DFQATT and CDR2 SNEGSKA (reference sequence). For the CDR3, the DNA is TGCAGTGCTAGAGATCTCAGGGAGTACGGCACCGGGGAGCTGTTTTTT. Protein product: CSARDLREYGTGELFF.

The rearrangement links TRBV5-3 to TRBJ1-3; no clear D. TRBV5-3 is an open reading frame, and its role is uncertain. The V end was cut by 4 bases, the J end by 2 bases, with 22 bases between. The CDR3 spans 18 residues. The CDR3 spells CARSPVCWGSKAGNTIYF. In nucleotides, the CDR3 is TGTGCCAGAAGCCCCGTTTGTTGGGGATCCAAGGCTGGAAACACCATATATTTT.

The genes are TRBV20-1 and TRBJ2-7; 7 positions match TRBD1. From germline, CDR1 is DFQATT and CDR2 SNEGSKA (reference sequence). J gave up 2 bases and V 5 bases, and 3 bases lay outside the gene matches. The CDR3 totals 12 residues. Here the CDR3 DNA reads TGCAGTGCTTTGGACAGGACCTACGAGCAGTACGTC. Translating gives CSALDRTYEQYV.

The gene calls are TRBV6-5 and TRBJ1-1; D is unclear. Germline V lookup: CDR1 MNHEY, CDR2 SVGAGI. Trimming cost V 0 bases and J 6 bases, with 17 bases left between them. The CDR3 loop spans 16 amino acids. The CDR3 protein is CASSYSNRAVGPEAFF. CDR3 coding DNA: TGTGCCAGCAGTTACTCCAATAGGGCCGTTGGCCCTGAAGCTTTCTTT.

About this clonotype: This may be a read error: a much more frequent sequence differs by one nucleotide. This sequence joins TRBV12-3 or TRBV12-4 and TRBJ2-5; the match to TRBD1 covers 8 bases. This CDR3 has 16 residues. CDR3 coding DNA: TGTGCCAGCAGCCCCGGGACAGGAGGATTCCAAGAGACCCAGTCCTTC. Translation: CASSPGTGGFQETQSF.

The V gene is TRBV6-5, the J gene TRBJ2-1; 7 positions agree with TRBD2. CDR1 MNHEY and CDR2 SVGAGI come from the germline V gene. The CDR3 spans 13 residues. Trimming took 2 bases from V and 9 from J; bases not matched to a gene: 4. The CDR3 sequence is CASSYRTSGEQFF. CDR3 coding DNA: TGTGCCAGCAGTTACCGGACTAGTGGTGAGCAGTTCTTC.

This rearrangement joins TRBV30 to TRBJ1-5, with TRBD1 identical over 8 bases. The germline gives CDR1 GTSNPN, CDR2 SVGIG (reference sequence). V lost 0 bases, J lost 4 bases, and 8 bases stayed unmatched. The length of the CDR3 is 16 residues. The CDR3 spells CAWSVPGGGGNQPQHF. The CDR3 coding sequence is TGTGCCTGGAGTGTACCAGGGGGCGGCGGGAATCAGCCCCAGCATTTT.